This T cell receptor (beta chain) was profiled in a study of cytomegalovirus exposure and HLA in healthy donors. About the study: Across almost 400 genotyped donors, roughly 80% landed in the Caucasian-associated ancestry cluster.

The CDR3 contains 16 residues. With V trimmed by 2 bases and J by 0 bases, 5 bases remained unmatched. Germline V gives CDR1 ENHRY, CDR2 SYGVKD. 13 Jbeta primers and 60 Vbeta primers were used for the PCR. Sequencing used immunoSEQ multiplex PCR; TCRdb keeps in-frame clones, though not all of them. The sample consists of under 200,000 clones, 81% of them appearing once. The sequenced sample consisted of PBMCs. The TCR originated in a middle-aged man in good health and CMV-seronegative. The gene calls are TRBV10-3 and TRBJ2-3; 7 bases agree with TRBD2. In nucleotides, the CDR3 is TGTGCCATCAGTGAGAGGGAGCGGGGTAGCACAGATACGCAGTATTTT. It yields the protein CAISERERGSTDTQYF.